This is a list of T cell receptor beta chains from one sample in a study of post-analysis software for immune sequencing data. TCRdb independently ran MiXCR on the PCR reads; one entry per CDR3 protein. The sample yields 650,000 to 850,000 distinct CDR3 sequences, roughly half seen once. What was sequenced was blood. Every receptor here comes from a girl between 10 and 17 years old with multiple sclerosis. Both conserved end residues are part of each CDR3. For some rows the clone size is stated as once, few or many, or as a class when expanded; others skip it.

cdr3_aa,clone_size,v_call,j_call
CASSATSGRDNEQFF,.,TRBV2,TRBJ2-1
CATSDWRGNTGELFF,.,TRBV24-1,TRBJ2-2
CASSLGTPGAPYNEQFF,.,TRBV7-9,TRBJ2-1
CASSWGGTYEQYF,.,TRBV27,TRBJ2-7
CSATPDRGIRYEQFF,.,TRBV20-1,TRBJ2-1
CASSHSGTVSEKLFF,.,TRBV12-3/TRBV12-4,TRBJ1-4
CSARDYLAGDYEQYF,.,TRBV20-1,.
CASSLALYQDYEQYF,.,TRBV5-1,TRBJ2-7
CASSLRGRTYQETQYF,.,TRBV7-3,TRBJ2-5
CSVSGQGGETQYF,few,TRBV29-1,TRBJ2-5
CASSPRASSYNEQFF,.,TRBV7-3,TRBJ2-1
CASSQTGTSGTIPYEQYF,.,TRBV7-3,.
CASSLGTWLEPNYGYTF,few,TRBV5-1,TRBJ1-2
CAISESGEDRTNYGYTF,.,TRBV10-3,TRBJ1-2
CASSPQGRTDTQYF,.,TRBV7-3,TRBJ2-3
CASSLGGLLLPDTQYF,.,TRBV13,TRBJ2-3
CASSSKGGLNTEAFF,few,TRBV7-3,TRBJ1-1
CASSGLQGGFSYEQYF,few,TRBV7-9,TRBJ2-7
CASSPGTGGYRPQHF,few,TRBV5-1,TRBJ1-5
CASSLAMVLANTEAFF,.,TRBV11-2,TRBJ1-1
CASCILGNQPQHF,.,TRBV6-6,TRBJ1-5
CAIMKTHQETQYF,few,TRBV10-3,TRBJ2-5
CASRKQLAGGRSEQFF,.,TRBV2,TRBJ2-1
CSAASRGPLYGYTF,few,TRBV20-1,TRBJ1-2
CASSLDSGCYGYTF,.,TRBV5-1,TRBJ1-2
CASSPGLAGTENIQYF,.,TRBV7-6,.
CASSQEQGYSPLHF,.,TRBV4-2,TRBJ1-6
CSAERQQERWQYF,.,TRBV20-1,TRBJ2-7
CATRPGLVSTGELFF,.,TRBV6-1,TRBJ2-2
CASSSSGRQDNEQFF,few,TRBV5-1,TRBJ2-1
CSVVNSGTPYEQYF,many,TRBV29-1,TRBJ2-7
CSVQTGPDTQFF,.,TRBV29-1,TRBJ2-1